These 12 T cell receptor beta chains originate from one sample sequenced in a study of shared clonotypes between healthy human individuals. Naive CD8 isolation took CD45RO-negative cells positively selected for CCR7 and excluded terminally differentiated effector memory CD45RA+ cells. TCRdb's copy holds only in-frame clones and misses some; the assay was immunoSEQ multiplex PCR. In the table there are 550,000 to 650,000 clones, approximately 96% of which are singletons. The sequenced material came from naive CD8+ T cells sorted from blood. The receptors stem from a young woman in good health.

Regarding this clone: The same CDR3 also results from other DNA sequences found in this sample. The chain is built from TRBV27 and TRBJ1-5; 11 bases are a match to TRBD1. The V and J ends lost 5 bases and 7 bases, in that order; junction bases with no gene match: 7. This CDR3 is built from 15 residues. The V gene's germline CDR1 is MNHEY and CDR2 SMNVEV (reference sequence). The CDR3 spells CASSPGTGGRQPQHF. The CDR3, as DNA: TGTGCCAGCAGTCCGGGGACAGGGGGAAGGCAGCCCCAGCATTTT.

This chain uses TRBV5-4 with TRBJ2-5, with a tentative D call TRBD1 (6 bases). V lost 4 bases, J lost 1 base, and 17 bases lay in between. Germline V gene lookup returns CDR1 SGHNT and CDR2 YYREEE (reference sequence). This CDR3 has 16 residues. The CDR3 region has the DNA TGTGCCAGCAGCGGCCGGGACACGGAGCCCCAAGAGACCCAGTACTTC. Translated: CASSGRDTEPQETQYF.

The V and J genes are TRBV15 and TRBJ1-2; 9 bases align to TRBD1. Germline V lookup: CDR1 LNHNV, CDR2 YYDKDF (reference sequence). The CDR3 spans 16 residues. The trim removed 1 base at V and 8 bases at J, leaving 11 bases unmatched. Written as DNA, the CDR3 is TGTGCCACCAGCAGAGGCCGGACAGGGGTCGATTTCGGCTACACCTTC. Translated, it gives CATSRGRTGVDFGYTF.

The CDR3 sequence: CASSPRTAGPHEQYF. The CDR3 DNA is TGTGCCAGCAGCCCGAGGACAGCGGGACCCCACGAGCAGTACTTC. The J gene is TRBJ2-7, the V gene TRBV5-4, with a weak D call TRBD2 (7 bases). Germline V gene data show CDR1 as SGHNT and CDR2 as YYREEE (reference sequence). This CDR3 has 15 amino acids. Trimming took 4 bases from V and 5 from J, leaving 19 bases between them.

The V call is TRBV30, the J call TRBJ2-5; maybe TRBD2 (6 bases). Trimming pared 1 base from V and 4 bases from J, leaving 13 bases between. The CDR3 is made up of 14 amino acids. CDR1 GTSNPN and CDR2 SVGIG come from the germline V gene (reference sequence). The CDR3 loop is CAWSGFPEGETQYF. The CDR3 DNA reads TGTGCCTGGAGTGGGTTTCCGGAGGGAGAGACCCAGTACTTC. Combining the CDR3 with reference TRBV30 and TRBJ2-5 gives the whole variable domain SQTIHQWPATLVQPVGSPLSLECTVEGTSNPNLYWYRQAAGRGLQLLFYSVGIGQISSEVPQNLSASRPQDRQFILSSKKLLLSDSGFYLCAWSGFPEGETQYFGPGTRLLVL.

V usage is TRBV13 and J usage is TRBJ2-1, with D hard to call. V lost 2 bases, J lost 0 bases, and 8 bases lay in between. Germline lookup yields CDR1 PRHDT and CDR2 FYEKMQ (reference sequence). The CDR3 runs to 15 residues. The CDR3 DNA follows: TGTGCCAGCAGCTTATTGTTAGGCTCCTACAATGAGCAGTTCTTC. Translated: CASSLLLGSYNEQFF. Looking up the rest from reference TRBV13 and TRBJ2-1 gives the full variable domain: AAGVIQSPRHLIKEKRETATLKCYPIPRHDTVYWYQQGPGQDPQFLISFYEKMQSDKGSIPDRFSAQQFSDYHSELNMSSLELGDSALYFCASSLLLGSYNEQFFGPGTRLTVL.

CDR3 DNA: TGTGCCAGCAGTTTTGACGGGGAGACCCAGTACTTC. Translating it yields CASSFDGETQYF. This chain joins TRBV28 and TRBJ2-5, with unresolved D. Trimming stripped 3 bases from V and 5 bases from J, with 7 bases between. The CDR3 contains 12 residues. Germline values: CDR1 MDHEN, CDR2 SYDVKM.

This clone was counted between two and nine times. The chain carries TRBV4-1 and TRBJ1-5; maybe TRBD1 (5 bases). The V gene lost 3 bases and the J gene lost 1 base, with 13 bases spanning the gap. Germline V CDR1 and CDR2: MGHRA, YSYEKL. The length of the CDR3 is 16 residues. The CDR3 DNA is TGCGCCAGCAGCCACGCCCTGGGGGTAAGCAATCAGCCCCAGCATTTT. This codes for CASSHALGVSNQPQHF.

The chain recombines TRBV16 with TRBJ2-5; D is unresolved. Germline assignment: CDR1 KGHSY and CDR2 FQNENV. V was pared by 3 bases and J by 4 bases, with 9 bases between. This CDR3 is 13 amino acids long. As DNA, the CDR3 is TGTGCCAGCAGCCATGGACGCCGAGAGACCCAGTACTTC. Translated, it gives CASSHGRRETQYF.

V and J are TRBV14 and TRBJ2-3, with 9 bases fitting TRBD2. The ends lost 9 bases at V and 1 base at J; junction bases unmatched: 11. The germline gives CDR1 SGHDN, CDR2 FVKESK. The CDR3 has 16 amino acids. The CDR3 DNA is TGTGCCAGTACACCGAGAGAGCGGGAGGGCACAGATACGCAGTATTTT. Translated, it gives CASTPREREGTDTQYF. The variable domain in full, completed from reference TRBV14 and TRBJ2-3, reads EAGVTQFPSHSVIEKGQTVTLRCDPISGHDNLYWYRRVMGKEIKFLLHFVKESKQDESGMPNNRFLAERTGGTYSTLKVQPAELEDSGVYFCASTPREREGTDTQYFGPGTRLTVL.

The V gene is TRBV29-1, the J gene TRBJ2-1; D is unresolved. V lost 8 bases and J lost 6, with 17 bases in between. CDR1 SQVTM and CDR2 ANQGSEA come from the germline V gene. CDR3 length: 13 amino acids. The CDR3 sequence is CSLTTPTTNEQFF. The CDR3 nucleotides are TGCAGCCTTACCACCCCAACAACCAATGAGCAGTTCTTC.

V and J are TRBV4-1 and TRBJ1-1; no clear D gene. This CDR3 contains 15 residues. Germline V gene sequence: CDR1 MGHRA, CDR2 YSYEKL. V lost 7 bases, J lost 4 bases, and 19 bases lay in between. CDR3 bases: TGCGCCAGCACCCCTTTGGGCCCTGAAAGCACTGAAGCTTTCTTT. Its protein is CASTPLGPESTEAFF.